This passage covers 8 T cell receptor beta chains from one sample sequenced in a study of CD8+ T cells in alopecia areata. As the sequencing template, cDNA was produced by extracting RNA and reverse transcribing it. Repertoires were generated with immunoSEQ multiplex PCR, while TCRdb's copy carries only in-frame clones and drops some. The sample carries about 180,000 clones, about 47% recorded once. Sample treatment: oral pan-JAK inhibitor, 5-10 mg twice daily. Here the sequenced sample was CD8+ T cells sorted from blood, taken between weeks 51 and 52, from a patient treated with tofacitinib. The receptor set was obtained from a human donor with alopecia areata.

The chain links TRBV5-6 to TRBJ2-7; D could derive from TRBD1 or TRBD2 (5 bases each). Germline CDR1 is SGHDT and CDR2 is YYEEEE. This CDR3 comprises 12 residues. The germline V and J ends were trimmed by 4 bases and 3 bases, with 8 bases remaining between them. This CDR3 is CASSRDVYEQYF. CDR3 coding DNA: TGTGCCAGCAGCAGGGACGTCTACGAGCAGTACTTC.

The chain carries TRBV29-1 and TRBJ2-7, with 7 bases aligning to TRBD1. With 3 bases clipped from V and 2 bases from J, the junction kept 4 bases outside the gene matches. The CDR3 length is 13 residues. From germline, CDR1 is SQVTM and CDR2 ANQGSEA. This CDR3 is CSVETGTAYEQYF. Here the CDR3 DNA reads TGCAGCGTTGAGACCGGGACAGCCTACGAGCAGTACTTC.

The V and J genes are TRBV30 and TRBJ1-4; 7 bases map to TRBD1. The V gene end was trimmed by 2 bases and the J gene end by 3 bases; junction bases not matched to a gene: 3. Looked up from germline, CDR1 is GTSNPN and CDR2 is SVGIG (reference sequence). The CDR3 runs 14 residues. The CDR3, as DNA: TGTGCCTGGAGTAGGACAGGAGCTAATGAAAAACTGTTTTTT. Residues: CAWSRTGANEKLFF.

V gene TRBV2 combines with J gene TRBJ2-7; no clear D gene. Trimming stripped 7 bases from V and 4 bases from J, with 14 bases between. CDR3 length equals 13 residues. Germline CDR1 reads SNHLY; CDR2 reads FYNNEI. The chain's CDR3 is CASKFNYGYEQYF. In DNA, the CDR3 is TGTGCCAGCAAATTTAATTACGGATACGAGCAGTACTTC.

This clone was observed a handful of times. The DNA for the CDR3 is TGTGCCATCAGCCCCGGTCTGTCCGGTGAGCAGTTCTTC. This encodes CAISPGLSGEQFF. The chain joins TRBV10-3 to TRBJ2-1; no reliable D call. This CDR3 is built from 13 residues. The V gene's germline CDR1 is ENHRY and CDR2 SYGVKD. With 6 bases removed from V and 9 bases from J, the gap between germline ends came to 15 bases.

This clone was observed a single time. This CDR3 is CASRGTGNTGELFF. The CDR3, as DNA: TGCGCCAGCAGGGGGACAGGTAACACCGGGGAGCTGTTTTTT. This chain uses TRBV5-1 with TRBJ2-2; 8 bases fit TRBD1. The CDR3 extends over 14 amino acids. Germline V gene data show CDR1 as SGHRS and CDR2 as YFSETQ. The V segment lost 5 bases and the J segment 2 bases; nucleotides outside the gene matches: 2.

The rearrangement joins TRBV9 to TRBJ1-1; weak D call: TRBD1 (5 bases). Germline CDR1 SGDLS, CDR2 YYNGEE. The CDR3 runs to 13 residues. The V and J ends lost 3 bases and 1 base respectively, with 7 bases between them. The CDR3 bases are TGTGCCAGCAGCGGGGGGACGAACACTGAAGCTTTCTTT. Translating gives CASSGGTNTEAFF. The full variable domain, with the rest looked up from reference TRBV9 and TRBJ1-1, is DSGVTQTPKHLITATGQRVTLRCSPRSGDLSVYWYQQSLDQGLQFLIQYYNGEERAKGNILERFSAQQFPDLHSELNLSSLELGDSALYFCASSGGTNTEAFFGQGTRLTVV.

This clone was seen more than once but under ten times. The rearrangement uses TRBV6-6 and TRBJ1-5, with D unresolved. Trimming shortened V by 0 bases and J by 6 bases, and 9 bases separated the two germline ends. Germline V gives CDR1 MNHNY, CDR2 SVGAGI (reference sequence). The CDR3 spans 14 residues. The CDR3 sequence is CASSYSEGFQPQHF. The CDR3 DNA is TGTGCCAGCAGTTACTCGGAGGGTTTTCAGCCCCAGCATTTT.